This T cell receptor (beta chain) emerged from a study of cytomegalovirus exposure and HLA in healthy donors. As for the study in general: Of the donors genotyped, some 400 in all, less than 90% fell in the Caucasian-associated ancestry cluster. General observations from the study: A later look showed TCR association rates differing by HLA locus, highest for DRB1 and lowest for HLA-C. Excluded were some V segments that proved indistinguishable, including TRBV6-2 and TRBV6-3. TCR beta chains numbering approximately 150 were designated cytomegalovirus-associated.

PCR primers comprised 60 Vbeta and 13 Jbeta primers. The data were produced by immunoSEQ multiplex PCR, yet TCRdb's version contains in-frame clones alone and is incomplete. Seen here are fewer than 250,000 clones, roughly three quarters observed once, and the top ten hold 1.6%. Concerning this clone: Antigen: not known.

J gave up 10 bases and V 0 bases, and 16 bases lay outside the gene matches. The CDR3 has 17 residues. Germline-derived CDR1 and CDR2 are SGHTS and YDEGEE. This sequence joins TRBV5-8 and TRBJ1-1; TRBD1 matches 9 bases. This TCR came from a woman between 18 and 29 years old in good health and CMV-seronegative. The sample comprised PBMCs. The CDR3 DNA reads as TGTGCCAGCAGCTTGGTGGGACAGGGTGTATCGCCGAAGGTAGCTTTCTTT. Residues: CASSLVGQGVSPKVAFF.